A single sample is the source of the 8 T cell receptor beta chains below, sequenced in a study of CD8+ T cells in alopecia areata. Following RNA extraction, reverse transcription yielded cDNA that acted as the sequencing template. Clones were sequenced by immunoSEQ multiplex PCR, and TCRdb holds only the in-frame ones, with some missing. Here the sample spans 110,000 or so clones, 59% being singletons. The sample consisted of CD8+ T cells sorted from blood. These receptors all stem from a human donor in good health.

The rearrangement joins TRBV5-1 to TRBJ1-2; 7 bases agree with TRBD1. The CDR3 sequence is 17 residues long. Germline CDR1 reads SGHRS; CDR2 reads YFSETQ. V lost 3 bases to trimming and J lost 4 bases; unmatched junction nucleotides: 15. The chain's CDR3 is CASSSDLLPGQSYGYTF. The CDR3 coding sequence is TGCGCCAGCAGCTCAGACCTATTACCGGGACAGAGCTATGGCTACACCTTC.

This chain joins TRBV7-1 and TRBJ2-2, with D possibly TRBD2 on 6 matching bases. TRBV7-1 belongs to the ORF category, with a function that is uncertain. The V end was cut by 5 bases, the J end by 1 base, with 20 bases between. The CDR3 has 18 amino acids. CDR3 sequence reads: CASSRKLNGTLNTGELFF. The CDR3 coding sequence is TGTGCCAGCAGCCGGAAACTGAATGGGACTTTGAACACCGGGGAGCTGTTTTTT.

The gene calls are TRBV4-1 and TRBJ1-1; D gene uncertain. In germline, CDR1 is MGHRA, CDR2 YSYEKL. Trimming left V 4 bases short and J 3 bases short, with 12 bases between. This CDR3 region has 14 residues. CDR3 region: CASSRIAEHTEAFF. DNA of the CDR3: TGCGCCAGCAGCCGCATCGCTGAGCACACTGAAGCTTTCTTT.

The chain carries TRBV6-1 and TRBJ1-1; D remains ambiguous. The CDR3 consists of 11 residues. Germline V gene lookup returns CDR1 MNHNS and CDR2 SASEGT. V lost 2 bases and J lost 7, with 5 bases in between. The CDR3 coding sequence is TGTGCCAGCAGTGAACAGGTTGAAGCTTTCTTT. Amino acid sequence: CASSEQVEAFF.

The chain is built from TRBV25-1 and TRBJ1-4; TRBD1 matches 7 bases. The V and J ends lost 1 base and 8 bases, in that order; junction bases with no gene match: 16. The CDR3 consists of 18 residues. Looked up from germline, CDR1 is MGHDK and CDR2 is SYGVNS. Here the CDR3 DNA reads TGTGCCAGCAGTGAATCGACGGCAGGGGGGATGTCTGGAGAAAAACTGTTTTTT. It translates to CASSESTAGGMSGEKLFF.

The chain combines TRBV5-1 with TRBJ2-1, with D unresolved. The length of the CDR3 is 15 residues. V was clipped by 2 bases and J by 6 bases, with 15 bases between them. CDR1 and CDR2 from the germline V gene are SGHRS and YFSETQ. The CDR3 region is CASSFLGPPGNEQFF. Here the CDR3 DNA reads TGCGCCAGCAGCTTCCTCGGCCCTCCGGGCAATGAGCAGTTCTTC.

The chain recombines TRBV4-1 with TRBJ1-2, with a tentative D call TRBD1 (6 bases). Germline values: CDR1 MGHRA, CDR2 YSYEKL. Trimming removed 0 bases from V and 4 bases from J, with 18 bases in between. This CDR3 contains 17 residues. The CDR3 region has the DNA TGCGCCAGCAGCCAAGAGCCCCCCTGGACAGTAGTCTATGGCTACACCTTC. Translation gives CASSQEPPWTVVYGYTF.

This clone was found once. The J gene is TRBJ1-2, the V gene TRBV5-6; tentative D call: TRBD1 (5 bases). V was clipped by 0 bases and J by 5 bases, with 11 bases between them. Germline V CDR1 and CDR2: SGHDT, YYEEEE. The CDR3 runs to 14 residues. CDR3 DNA: TGTGCCAGCAGCTTGGGGACACTTGCTTATGGCTACACCTTC. This translates into CASSLGTLAYGYTF. Combining the CDR3 with reference TRBV5-6 and TRBJ1-2 gives the whole variable domain DAGVTQSPTHLIKTRGQQVTLRCSPKSGHDTVSWYQQALGQGPQFIFQYYEEEERQRGNFPDRFSGHQFPNYSSELNVNALLLGDSALYLCASSLGTLAYGYTFGSGTRLTVV.